This TCR beta chain was sequenced in a study of neurological immune-mediated disorders. The cDNA was generated by 5'RACE with 10-nucleotide random UMIs. MiXCR, applied by TCRdb to the 5' RACE reads, yields one record per CDR3 protein. The table includes 84,000 or so distinct CDR3 sequences, 9% to 12% detected once. Ten or more counts support this clonotype. Germline V gene data show CDR1 as DFQATT and CDR2 as SNEGSKA (reference sequence). Trimming removed 2 bases from V and 6 bases from J, with 8 bases in between. This CDR3 comprises 12 residues. Serving as healthy controls were blood bank volunteers based in Maryland, USA. The study built unsorted libraries from 2 million PBMCs kept at -80 C.

This chain joins TRBV20-1 and TRBJ2-1; no definite D call. The sequence came from a man between 35 and 55 years old in good health. The sequenced sample was PBMCs. The CDR3 spells CSARNSGNEQFF. The CDR3 bases are TGCAGTGCTAGAAATTCGGGCAATGAGCAGTTCTTC.